The entry below gives a single T cell receptor beta chain sequence along with its context. Adults between roughly 18 and 100 years of age took part from about two dozen US areas. Cohorts were based on clinical histories the participants reported. Each recovered donor of Cohort 3 presented with two negative PCRs, clearance, or symptom resolution. This specimen comes from a study of blood T cell repertoires in COVID-19. Authors' processing steps: Amplification with reference gene primers provided the estimates of nucleated cell counts. The method was immunoSEQ multiplex PCR; TCRdb's version includes in-frame clones alone and lacks a portion of them. V and J calls and clone size are copied from that table; D and trimming were computed from the DNA. The data show about 180,000 clones, about 78% seen once. The CDR3 has 16 amino acids. V trimming: 0 bases; J trimming: 3 bases; junction bases outside the gene matches: 6. In germline, CDR1 is SGHRS, CDR2 YFSETQ.

What was sequenced was PBMCs or T cells enriched from blood (not recorded which). This sequence was found in a woman aged 45-65 years who had recovered from COVID-19. The chain couples TRBV5-1 to TRBJ2-1; 7 bases agree with TRBD2. CDR3 coding DNA: TGCGCCAGCAGCTTGGCGAGCGGGGTCAGCTACAATGAGCAGTTCTTC. Translation gives CASSLASGVSYNEQFF.